This TCR beta chain appears in the sequencing data of a study of shared clonotypes between healthy human individuals. Study-wide points: Naive subsets generally had larger estimated richness than memory subsets. Non-shared clonotypes had lower generation probabilities than clonotypes shared by all four sorted-subset donors.

As to this clone: Its matching antigen is unknown.

CDR1 is SGHTA, CDR2 FQGNSA, per germline. V lost 5 bases to trimming and J lost 5 bases; unmatched junction nucleotides: 6. There are 14 residues in the CDR3. Source study methods: Junction-only immunoSEQ data arrived without quality scores, meaning filtering differed. Only in-frame clones appear in the TCRdb table, and some are missing; sequencing was by immunoSEQ multiplex PCR. The D gene and trimming were derived from the DNA, and the V and J assignments and clone size from that table. Here the sample spans roughly 2,500,000 clones, roughly 93% being singletons. The donors were all Caucasian adults (living in Nashville, Tennessee).

This clonotype was sampled from a man younger than 30 in good health. Some clones in this sample may be carry-over from other donors' samples. The sample comprised naive CD4+ T cells from PBMCs. Described subset: CD45RA+ positively selected. The chain combines TRBV7-2 with TRBJ2-1, with 7 bases matching TRBD2. The CDR3 coding sequence is TGTGCCAGCAGCGTAGAGGGACTAAACAATGAGCAGTTCTTC. Translated: CASSVEGLNNEQFF.